The 26 T cell receptor beta chains listed next were all sequenced from one sample in a study of blood T cell repertoires in COVID-19. Here immunoSEQ multiplex PCR was the method, and the copy in TCRdb shows in-frame clones only, minus some. Here the sample spans approximately 130,000 clones, roughly 86% being singletons. Sequencing was done on a sample of peripheral blood. The receptors were gathered from a woman aged 45-59 years who had recovered from COVID-19.

This clone has just a few counts. The rearrangement joins TRBV2 to TRBJ2-2; possible D gene TRBD1, 6 bases. The length of the CDR3 is 14 residues. CDR1 is SNHLY, CDR2 FYNNEI, per germline. V was cut by 4 bases and J by 5 bases, with 11 bases left in between. Here the CDR3 reads CASSGLQGTGELFF. The DNA of the CDR3 is TGTGCCAGCAGTGGCCTCCAGGGGACCGGGGAGCTGTTTTTT.

This clone came up once. The chain employs TRBV7-8 and TRBJ2-1; 12 bases map to TRBD2. V trimming: 4 bases; J trimming: 8 bases; junction bases outside the gene matches: 6. The CDR3 totals 15 residues. Per germline, CDR1 SGHVS and CDR2 FQNEAQ. CDR3 DNA: TGTGCCAGCAGCTCTCTAGCGGGAGGGCCCCATGAGCAGTTCTTC. It yields the protein CASSSLAGGPHEQFF. Variable domain in full (rest from reference TRBV7-8 and TRBJ2-1): GAGVSQSPRYKVAKRGQDVALRCDPISGHVSLFWYQQALGQGPEFLTYFQNEAQLDKSGLPSDRFFAERPEGSVSTLKIQRTQQEDSAVYLCASSSLAGGPHEQFFGPGTRLTVL.

This CDR3 reads CASSVAISGVQETQYF. CDR3 in DNA: TGTGCCAGCAGCGTAGCTATTAGCGGGGTACAAGAGACCCAGTACTTC. V and J are TRBV9 and TRBJ2-5; the match to TRBD2 covers 8 bases. J lost 2 bases, V lost 0 bases, and 6 bases had no gene match. Looked up from germline, CDR1 is SGDLS and CDR2 is YYNGEE. The CDR3 runs 16 residues.

In its sample, this clone was seen a few times. The J gene is TRBJ1-5, the V gene TRBV4-1; D is undetermined. The V and J ends lost 0 bases and 2 bases respectively, with 11 bases between them. The CDR3 spans 16 residues. Germline CDR1 and CDR2: MGHRA and YSYEKL. CDR3 protein: CASSQDEQLRNQPQHF. CDR3 in DNA: TGCGCCAGCAGCCAAGATGAACAGCTCCGCAATCAGCCCCAGCATTTT.

The chain is built from TRBV19 and TRBJ1-2, with 9 nucleotides matching TRBD1. The germline CDR1 and CDR2 sequences are LNHDA and SQIVND (reference sequence). The CDR3 is made up of 15 amino acids. With 5 bases clipped from V and 6 bases from J, the junction kept 10 bases outside the gene matches. The CDR3 protein is CASSPLGTGRNGYTF. CDR3 bases: TGTGCCAGTAGTCCCCTAGGGACAGGGAGAAATGGCTACACCTTC.

A few counts support this clone. V and J are TRBV6-2 or TRBV6-3 and TRBJ2-1; 10 bases are a match to TRBD2. After removal of 5 bases from V and 9 bases from J, the junction contained 10 bases not matched to a gene. This CDR3 is built from 15 residues. CDR1 MNHEY and CDR2 SVGEGT come from the germline V gene. The CDR3 DNA follows: TGTGCCAGCAGTCGTCTAGCGGGAGAAGGTGCTGAGCAGTTCTTC. Its protein is CASSRLAGEGAEQFF.

V gene TRBV5-1 combines with J gene TRBJ1-2; 7 nucleotides align to TRBD1. Germline CDR1 reads SGHRS; CDR2 reads YFSETQ. The trim removed 4 bases at V and 4 bases at J, leaving 4 bases unmatched. The length of the CDR3 is 13 residues. This CDR3 is CASSPDRSYGYTF. The DNA for the CDR3 is TGCGCCAGCAGCCCGGACAGGAGCTATGGCTACACCTTC.

The genes are TRBV12-3 or TRBV12-4 and TRBJ1-6, with D possibly matching TRBD1 (5 bases). CDR3 length equals 13 residues. Trimming shortened V by 5 bases and J by 8 bases, and 10 bases separated the two germline ends. CDR3: CASSPGGDSPLHF. The CDR3 DNA reads TGTGCCAGCAGTCCCGGAGGGGATTCACCCCTCCACTTT.

The chain is built from TRBV7-9 and TRBJ1-2, with 8 bases fitting TRBD1. The germline V gene encodes CDR1 SEHNR and CDR2 FQNEAQ (reference sequence). CDR3 length: 16 amino acids. V shed 1 base, J shed 0 bases, and the junction held 4 bases outside the gene matches. CDR3 region: CASSLGQGLANYGYTF. The CDR3 DNA is TGTGCCAGCAGCTTAGGACAGGGGCTAGCTAACTATGGCTACACCTTC. Variable domain in full (rest from reference TRBV7-9 and TRBJ1-2): DTGVSQNPRHKITKRGQNVTFRCDPISEHNRLYWYRQTLGQGPEFLTYFQNEAQLEKSRLLSDRFSAERPKGSFSTLEIQRTEQGDSAMYLCASSLGQGLANYGYTFGSGTRLTVV.

This clone was seen just once. Other DNA variants within this sample encode the same CDR3. The rearrangement joins TRBV5-1 to TRBJ1-1; TRBD1 is a possible D gene (5 bases). The V end lost 1 base, the J end lost 1 base, and 5 bases lay between the germline ends. Germline values: CDR1 SGHRS, CDR2 YFSETQ. The CDR3 contains 13 residues. As DNA, the CDR3 is TGCGCCAGCAGCTTGCAGGGGAACACTGAAGCTTTCTTT. Translation gives CASSLQGNTEAFF.

This clone was observed a handful of times. This chain joins TRBV25-1 and TRBJ1-2; TRBD1 matches at 9 bases. CDR1 and CDR2 (germline): MGHDK, SYGVNS. The CDR3 consists of 14 residues. V was pared by 8 bases and J by 8 bases, with 12 bases of the junction left unmatched. CDR3 sequence (DNA): TGTGCCAGCCGCCCCACGGGACAGGGTATGGGCTACACCTTC. It codes for CASRPTGQGMGYTF.

V gene TRBV27 combines with J gene TRBJ2-2; D uncertain. The CDR3 runs to 15 residues. Trimming left V 3 bases short and J 0 bases short, with 8 bases between. The germline V gene has CDR1 MNHEY and CDR2 SMNVEV (reference sequence). The CDR3 loop reads CASSFGGTNTGELFF. The DNA for the CDR3 is TGTGCCAGCAGTTTTGGCGGCACGAACACCGGGGAGCTGTTTTTT.

J is TRBJ1-5 and V is TRBV25-1, with D possibly TRBD1 on 5 matching bases. The CDR3 covers 18 residues. The germline V and J ends were trimmed by 1 base and 3 bases, with 19 bases remaining between them. Germline CDR1 is MGHDK and CDR2 is SYGVNS. The chain's CDR3 is CASSEFKVSGHSNQPQHF. The DNA of the CDR3 is TGTGCCAGCAGTGAATTTAAAGTCAGTGGACATTCCAATCAGCCCCAGCATTTT. The variable domain in full, with the rest retrieved from reference TRBV25-1 and TRBJ1-5, is EADIYQTPRYLVIGTGKKITLECSQTMGHDKMYWYQQDPGMELHLIHYSYGVNSTEKGDLSSESTVSRIRTEHFPLTLESARPSHTSQYLCASSEFKVSGHSNQPQHFGDGTRLSIL.

The V and J genes are TRBV5-1 and TRBJ1-5, with 7 nucleotides matching TRBD1. Germline CDR1 reads SGHRS; CDR2 reads YFSETQ. This CDR3 is built from 16 residues. Trimming cost V 1 base and J 0 bases; bases outside gene matches: 4. The chain's CDR3 is CASSLTGTDSNQPQHF. CDR3 nucleotides: TGCGCCAGCAGCTTGACGGGGACAGATAGCAATCAGCCCCAGCATTTT. The full variable domain, completed using reference TRBV5-1 and TRBJ1-5, is KAGVTQTPRYLIKTRGQQVTLSCSPISGHRSVSWYQQTPGQGLQFLFEYFSETQRNKGNFPGRFSGRQFSNSRSEMNVSTLELGDSALYLCASSLTGTDSNQPQHFGDGTRLSIL.

The rearrangement uses TRBV20-1 and TRBJ2-2, with 10 bases fitting TRBD2. The germline V gene encodes CDR1 DFQATT and CDR2 SNEGSKA (reference sequence). Trimming took 3 bases from V and 5 from J; bases not matched to a gene: 15. This CDR3 contains 18 residues. Here the CDR3 reads CSASPLWGSGGLTGELFF. The CDR3 nucleotides read TGCAGTGCTAGTCCCCTGTGGGGTAGCGGGGGGTTGACCGGGGAGCTGTTTTTT.

The J gene is TRBJ2-2, the V gene TRBV19; no reliable D call. Germline CDR1 LNHDA, CDR2 SQIVND (reference sequence). V dropped 1 base and J dropped 0 bases, with 9 bases sitting between them. The CDR3 runs 16 residues. CDR3 sequence: CASSIAWRSNTGELFF. CDR3 sequence (DNA): TGTGCCAGTAGTATAGCTTGGAGATCGAACACCGGGGAGCTGTTTTTT.

The chain recombines TRBV5-1 with TRBJ2-1, with 10 bases identical to TRBD2. V lost 2 bases and J lost 8; bases outside the gene matches: 16. CDR3 length: 18 residues. Germline CDR1 reads SGHRS; CDR2 reads YFSETQ. CDR3 bases: TGCGCCAGCAGCTTAGTTACGGGATTAGCGGGGGGTCTTGATGAGCAGTTCTTC. This sequence encodes CASSLVTGLAGGLDEQFF.

J is TRBJ1-5 and V is TRBV7-8; the match to TRBD1 covers 8 bases. Germline V gene lookup returns CDR1 SGHVS and CDR2 FQNEAQ. The V segment lost 5 bases and the J segment 3 bases; nucleotides outside the gene matches: 6. This CDR3 comprises 15 residues. The chain's CDR3 is CASSARTGLNQPQHF. The DNA of the CDR3 is TGTGCCAGCAGCGCGCGGACAGGGCTCAATCAGCCCCAGCATTTT.

The V and J genes are TRBV28 and TRBJ2-7, with a weak D call TRBD2 (5 bases). Germline CDR1 reads MDHEN; CDR2 reads SYDVKM. The CDR3 loop spans 9 amino acids. The CDR3 region has the DNA TGTCACCCGGGAAGCGAGCAGTACTTC. Protein product: CHPGSEQYF.

This rearrangement joins TRBV19 to TRBJ1-1, with D maybe TRBD1 (6 bases). Trimming pared 10 bases from V and 10 bases from J, leaving 28 bases between. CDR3 size: 15 residues. CDR1 is LNHDA and CDR2 is SQIVND in the germline V gene (reference sequence). The CDR3 protein is CATAPQRQAIGGAFF. The DNA of the CDR3 is TGTGCCACCGCTCCCCAACGACAGGCCATAGGTGGAGCTTTCTTT.

This chain uses TRBV7-2 with TRBJ1-5; D remains ambiguous. Trimming took 3 bases from V and 6 from J, leaving 9 bases between them. Germline loops: CDR1 SGHTA, CDR2 FQGNSA. The CDR3 loop spans 13 amino acids. CDR3 nucleotides: TGTGCCAGCAGCTTTTCTGCAGGTCAGCCCCAGCATTTT. Translating it yields CASSFSAGQPQHF.

In its sample, this clone was seen many times. This chain joins TRBV11-2 and TRBJ2-3; possible D gene TRBD2, 7 bases. Trimming stripped 0 bases from V and 8 bases from J, with 15 bases between. Germline CDR1 and CDR2: SGHAT and FQNNGV. The CDR3 contains 15 residues. The CDR3, as DNA: TGTGCCAGCAGCTTAGATCTGGGGGGGGCCAGTACGCAGTATTTT. This codes for CASSLDLGGASTQYF.

The table lists this clone with a few counts. The rearrangement uses TRBV27 and TRBJ1-1; a possible D gene is TRBD1 (5 bases). CDR1 MNHEY and CDR2 SMNVEV come from the germline V gene (reference sequence). The CDR3 spans 13 residues. Trimming pared 3 bases from V and 6 bases from J, leaving 11 bases between. The CDR3 protein is CASSFSGYSEAFF. CDR3 nucleotides: TGTGCCAGCAGTTTTTCAGGGTATTCTGAAGCTTTCTTT.

The gene calls are TRBV14 and TRBJ1-4; maybe TRBD1 (6 bases). V was shortened by 1 base and J by 8 bases, with 17 bases between the two germline ends. CDR1 is SGHDN and CDR2 is FVKESK in the germline V gene. The CDR3 spans 16 residues. CDR3: CASSQVGAGLDEKLFF. In DNA, the CDR3 is TGTGCCAGCAGCCAAGTGGGGGCCGGGCTGGACGAAAAACTGTTTTTT.

V and J are TRBV4-2 and TRBJ1-2; possible D gene TRBD1, 5 bases. The CDR3 has 15 residues. V gave up 0 bases and J gave up 4 bases, with 12 bases separating them. CDR1 and CDR2 (germline): LGHNA, YNFKEQ. CDR3 in amino acids: CASSQETIGGYGYTF. CDR3 nucleotide sequence: TGTGCCAGCAGCCAAGAAACGATCGGGGGCTATGGCTACACCTTC.

This clone was seen just once. This sequence joins TRBV6-4 and TRBJ2-3; TRBD2 aligns across 12 bases. J was trimmed by 1 base and V by 4 bases; bases with no gene match: 3. The CDR3 consists of 16 residues. CDR1 is MRHNA, CDR2 SNTAGT, per germline. CDR3 loop: CASSALAGGGTDTQYF. The CDR3 region has the DNA TGTGCCAGCAGTGCCCTAGCGGGAGGGGGCACAGATACGCAGTATTTT.